The TCR beta chain under discussion was sequenced for a study of T cells in Graves' hyperthyroidism and ophthalmopathy. Study results and caveats: Blood also held most thyroid clonotypes expanded beyond 0.001. In validation, the model predicted ophthalmopathy. These predictions came a median about 6.2 months before onset.

Amplified TCR beta CDR3 regions came from RNA transcripts. A set of HTBI primers served as the primers for a first-round RT-PCR of the TCR CDR3. TCRdb re-called the multiplex PCR reads with MiXCR, one entry per CDR3 protein. Here the sample spans fewer than 900,000 distinct CDR3 sequences, roughly a sixth being singletons. This clonotype was counted a few times. Its antigen is still unknown. This CDR3 has 15 amino acids. Germline lookup yields CDR1 SGHVS and CDR2 FQNEAQ. The V and J ends lost 7 bases and 0 bases respectively, with 16 bases between them. The rearrangement uses TRBV7-8 and TRBJ2-7; the D gene is possibly TRBD1 (5 bases). The source of this sequence is a woman between 45 and 65 years old with Graves' hyperthyroidism that later progressed to Graves' ophthalmopathy. The sequencing input was blood. The CDR3 sequence: CASNQPPGPSYEQYF. CDR3 DNA: TGTGCCAGCAACCAGCCCCCAGGGCCCTCCTACGAGCAGTACTTC.